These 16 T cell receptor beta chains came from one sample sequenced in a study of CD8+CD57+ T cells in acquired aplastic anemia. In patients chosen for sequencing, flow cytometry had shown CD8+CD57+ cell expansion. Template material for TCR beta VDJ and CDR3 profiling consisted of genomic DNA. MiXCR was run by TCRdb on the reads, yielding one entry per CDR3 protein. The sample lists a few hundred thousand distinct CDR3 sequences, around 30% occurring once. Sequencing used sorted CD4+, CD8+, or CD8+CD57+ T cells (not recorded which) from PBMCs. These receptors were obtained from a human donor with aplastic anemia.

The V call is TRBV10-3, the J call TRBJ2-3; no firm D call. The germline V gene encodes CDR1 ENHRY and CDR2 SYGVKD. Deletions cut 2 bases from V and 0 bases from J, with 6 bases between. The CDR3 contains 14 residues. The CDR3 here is CAISEGVSTDTQYF. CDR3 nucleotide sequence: TGTGCCATCAGTGAGGGGGTTAGCACAGATACGCAGTATTTT.

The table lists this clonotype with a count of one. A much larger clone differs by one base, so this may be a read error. The CDR3, as DNA: TGTGTCAGCAGCTTCGGACCTGAAGCTTTCTTT. This encodes CVSSFGPEAFF. This chain connects TRBV7-9 to TRBJ1-1, with D hard to call. Germline V gene lookup returns CDR1 SEHNR and CDR2 FQNEAQ (reference sequence). This CDR3 contains 11 residues.

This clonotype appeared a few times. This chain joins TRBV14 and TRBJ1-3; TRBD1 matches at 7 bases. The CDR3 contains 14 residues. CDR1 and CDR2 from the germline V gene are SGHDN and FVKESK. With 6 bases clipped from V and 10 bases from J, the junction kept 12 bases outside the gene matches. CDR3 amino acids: CASRRDSASGTIYF. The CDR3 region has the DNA TGTGCCAGCAGGAGGGACAGCGCCTCTGGGACCATATATTTT.

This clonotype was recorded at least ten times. CDR3 nucleotide sequence: TGTGCCACCAGTGATGCAGGGTGGACTGAAGCTTTCTTT. Residues: CATSDAGWTEAFF. The chain links TRBV24-1 to TRBJ1-1; possible D gene TRBD1, 5 bases. Germline V gene data show CDR1 as KGHDR and CDR2 as SFDVKD. The CDR3 length is 13 residues. Trimming removed 3 bases from V and 5 bases from J, with 9 bases in between.

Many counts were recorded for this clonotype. CDR3 in amino acids: CASSDKTSGRFTDTQYF. Here the CDR3 DNA reads TGCGCCAGCAGTGATAAGACTAGCGGGAGGTTTACAGATACGCAGTATTTT. V and J are TRBV10-1 and TRBJ2-3; the match to TRBD2 covers 13 bases. The CDR3 totals 17 residues. The ends lost 3 bases at V and 3 bases at J; junction bases unmatched: 6. The germline V gene has CDR1 WNHNN and CDR2 SYGVQD (reference sequence).

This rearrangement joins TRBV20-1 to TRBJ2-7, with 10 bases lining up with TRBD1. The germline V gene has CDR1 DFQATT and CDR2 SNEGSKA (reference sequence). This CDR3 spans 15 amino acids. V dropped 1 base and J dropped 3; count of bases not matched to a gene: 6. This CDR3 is CSARGPGTGDYEQYF. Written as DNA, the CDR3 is TGCAGTGCTAGAGGTCCCGGGACAGGGGACTACGAGCAGTACTTC.

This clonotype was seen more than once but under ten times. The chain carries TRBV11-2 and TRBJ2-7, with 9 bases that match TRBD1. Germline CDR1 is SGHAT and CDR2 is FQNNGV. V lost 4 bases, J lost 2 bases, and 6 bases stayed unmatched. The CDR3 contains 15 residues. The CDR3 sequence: CASSSLGTGPYEQYF. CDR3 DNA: TGTGCCAGCAGCTCCTTGGGGACAGGGCCCTACGAGCAGTACTTC. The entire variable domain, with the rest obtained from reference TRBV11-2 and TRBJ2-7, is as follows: EAGVAQSPRYKIIEKRQSVAFWCNPISGHATLYWYQQILGQGPKLLIQFQNNGVVDDSQLPKDRFSAERLKGVDSTLKIQPAKLEDSAVYLCASSSLGTGPYEQYFGPGTRLTVT.

In nucleotides, the CDR3 is TGTGCCAGCAGCAGCGACGAAGCGGGGAGCTACGAGCAGTACTTC. It encodes CASSSDEAGSYEQYF. The chain carries TRBV7-2 and TRBJ2-7, with 7 bases aligning to TRBD2. V lost 5 bases to trimming and J lost 3 bases; unmatched junction nucleotides: 10. The CDR3 loop spans 15 amino acids. In germline, CDR1 is SGHTA, CDR2 FQGNSA.

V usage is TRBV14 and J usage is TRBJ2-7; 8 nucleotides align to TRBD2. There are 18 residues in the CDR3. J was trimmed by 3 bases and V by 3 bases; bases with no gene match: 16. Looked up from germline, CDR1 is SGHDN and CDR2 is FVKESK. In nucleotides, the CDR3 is TGTGCCAGCAGCCAGCGCGGGGTAGCAGCGGGAGTTTTCTACGAGCAGTACTTC. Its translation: CASSQRGVAAGVFYEQYF.

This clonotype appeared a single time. The CDR3 loop is CASSDRVLDEQYF. The DNA for the CDR3 is TGTGCCAGCAGCGACAGGGTACTGGACGAGCAGTACTTC. This chain uses TRBV2 with TRBJ2-7, with TRBD1 matching over 7 bases. This CDR3 spans 13 amino acids. Trimming cost V 6 bases and J 5 bases; bases outside gene matches: 7. Germline CDR1 reads SNHLY; CDR2 reads FYNNEI. Drawing the rest from reference TRBV2 and TRBJ2-7, the complete variable domain is EPEVTQTPSHQVTQMGQEVILRCVPISNHLYFYWYRQILGQKVEFLVSFYNNEISEKSEIFDDQFSVERPDGSNFTLKIRSTKLEDSAMYFCASSDRVLDEQYFGPGTRLTVT.

CDR3 bases: TGTGCCAGCAGCGTGGTGAGGGGGCGCGGTGAGCAGTTCTTC. Translating it yields CASSVVRGRGEQFF. The rearrangement uses TRBV11-2 and TRBJ2-1, with TRBD1 matching 7 bases. The trim removed 5 bases at V and 9 bases at J, leaving 10 bases unmatched. CDR3 length equals 14 residues. Per the germline V gene, CDR1 is SGHAT and CDR2 is FQNNGV. The full variable domain, with the rest looked up from reference TRBV11-2 and TRBJ2-1, is EAGVAQSPRYKIIEKRQSVAFWCNPISGHATLYWYQQILGQGPKLLIQFQNNGVVDDSQLPKDRFSAERLKGVDSTLKIQPAKLEDSAVYLCASSVVRGRGEQFFGPGTRLTVL.

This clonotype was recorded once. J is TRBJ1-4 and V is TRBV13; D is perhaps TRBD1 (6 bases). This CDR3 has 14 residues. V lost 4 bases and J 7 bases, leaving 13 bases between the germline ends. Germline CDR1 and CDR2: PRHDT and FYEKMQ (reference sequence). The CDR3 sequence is CASSSTIQGEKLFF. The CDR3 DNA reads TGTGCCAGCAGCTCCACAATACAGGGTGAAAAACTGTTTTTT.

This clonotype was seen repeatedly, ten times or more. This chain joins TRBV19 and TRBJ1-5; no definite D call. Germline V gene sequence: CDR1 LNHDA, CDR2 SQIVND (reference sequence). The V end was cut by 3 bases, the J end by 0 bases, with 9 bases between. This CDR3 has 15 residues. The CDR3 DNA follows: TGTGCCAGTAGTATGGCGGGGAATAGCAATCAGCCCCAGCATTTT. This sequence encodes CASSMAGNSNQPQHF.

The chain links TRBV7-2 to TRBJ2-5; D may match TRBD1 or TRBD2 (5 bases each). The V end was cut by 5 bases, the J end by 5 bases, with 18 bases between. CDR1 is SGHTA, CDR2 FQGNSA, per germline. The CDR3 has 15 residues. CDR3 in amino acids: CASSQGSDRGETQYF. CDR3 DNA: TGTGCCAGCAGCCAAGGGTCCGACCGGGGCGAGACCCAGTACTTC.

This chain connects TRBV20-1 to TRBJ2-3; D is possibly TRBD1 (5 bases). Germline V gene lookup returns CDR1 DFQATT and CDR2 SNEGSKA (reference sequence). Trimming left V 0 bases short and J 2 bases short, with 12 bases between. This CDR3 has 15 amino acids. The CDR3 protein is CSARDRVLSTDTQYF. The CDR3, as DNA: TGCAGTGCTAGAGACAGGGTACTCTCCACAGATACGCAGTATTTT.

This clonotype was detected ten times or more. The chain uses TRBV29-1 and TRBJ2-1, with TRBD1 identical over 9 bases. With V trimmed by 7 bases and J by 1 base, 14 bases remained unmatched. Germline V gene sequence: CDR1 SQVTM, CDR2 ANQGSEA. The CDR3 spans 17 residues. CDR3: CSASGQGGGSSYNEQFF. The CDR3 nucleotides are TGCAGCGCATCGGGACAGGGAGGGGGTTCGTCCTACAATGAGCAGTTCTTC.